Listed below are T cell receptor beta chains from one sample, sequenced in a study of early T cells in non-severe SARS-CoV-2 infection. TCRdb redid the calling of the 5' RACE reads with MiXCR, one entry per CDR3 protein. The sample shows under 95,000 distinct CDR3 sequences, roughly 12% of them seen only once. Sequencing input: whole blood. All receptors derive from an adult who was a healthcare worker with PCR-confirmed SARS-CoV-2 infection or an uninfected control (not recorded which). The CDR3 runs from the conserved cysteine through the conserved F or W. D genes are given only for firm matches. The listing skips clone size in some rows; elsewhere it reads once, few, many or a size class.

J gene | D gene | V gene | clone size | CDR3 DNA | CDR3 protein
TRBJ2-6 | . | TRBV4-1 | few | TGCGCCAGCAGTCAAACAGGGTCTGGGGCCAACGTCCTGACTTTC | CASSQTGSGANVLTF
TRBJ2-5 | . | TRBV7-9 | few | TGTGCCAGCAGCCTCGGGGGTAGTGAGACCCAGTACTTC | CASSLGGSETQYF
TRBJ2-5 | . | TRBV11-3 | . | TGTGCCAGCAGCTCGGGGGACAGACTCACAGGGACCCAGTACTTC | CASSSGDRLTGTQYF
TRBJ2-3 | TRBD2 | TRBV6-1 | many | TGTGCCAGCAGACCCATAGCGGGGGGAGCAGATACGCAGTATTTT | CASRPIAGGADTQYF
TRBJ2-6 | TRBD1 | TRBV6-6 | many | TGTGCCAGCAGGGGGACAGTAGGCGACGGGGCCAACGTCCTGACTTTC | CASRGTVGDGANVLTF
TRBJ2-2 | TRBD2 | TRBV30 | many | TGTGCCTGGAGGGGGAGGGCCCCCGGGGAGCTGTTTTTT | CAWRGRAPGELFF
TRBJ2-1 | . | TRBV2 | many | TGTGCCAGCAGTAGCCTAACGTTTCACAATGAGCAGTTCTTC | CASSSLTFHNEQFF
TRBJ1-1 | TRBD1 | TRBV12-3/TRBV12-4 | few | TGTGCCAGCAGTCCTATACAGGGGGTTACAAGGACTGAAGCTTTCTTT | CASSPIQGVTRTEAFF
TRBJ1-5 | TRBD1 | TRBV19 | few | TGTGCCAGTAGTATTACAGGGGGGGTCAGCCAGCCCCAGCATTTT | CASSITGGVSQPQHF
TRBJ1-2 | . | TRBV20-1 | many | TGCAGTGCTAGACAGAACTATGGCTACACCTTC | CSARQNYGYTF
TRBJ2-1 | . | TRBV4-1 | few | TGCGCCAGCAGCCAAGTTGATATGGGATGGACAATGAATGAGCAGTTCTTC | CASSQVDMGWTMNEQFF
TRBJ1-1 | . | TRBV30 | . | TGTGCCTGGAAGGCAGGGTTCGTCGTTGCTGAAGCTTTCTTT | CAWKAGFVVAEAFF
TRBJ2-5 | TRBD1 | TRBV27 | many | TGTGCCAGCAGAGGGACAGGGGAGACCCAGTACTTC | CASRGTGETQYF
TRBJ2-6 | . | TRBV4-1 | . | TGCGCCAGCAGCCAAGTGGGGGTGTCTGGGGCCAACGTCCTGACTTTC | CASSQVGVSGANVLTF
TRBJ2-6 | TRBD1 | TRBV19 | few | TGTGCCAGTAGTCGGGACAGCTCTGGGGCCAACGTCCTGACTTTC | CASSRDSSGANVLTF
TRBJ1-6 | TRBD1 | TRBV20-1 | many | TGCAGTGCTTCCGACAGGGGTTCACCCCTCCACTTT | CSASDRGSPLHF
TRBJ1-2 | . | TRBV7-9 | . | TGTACCAGCAGACCCACCGCAGGATTCTATGGCTACACCTTC | CTSRPTAGFYGYTF
TRBJ2-1 | . | TRBV19 | many | TGTGCCAGTAGTATAGGCGGGGTTAATGAGCAGTTCTTC | CASSIGGVNEQFF
TRBJ2-5 | TRBD2 | TRBV5-5 | few | TGTGCCAGCAGCTTGGCCCAGTTAGCGGGAGGCCAAGAGACCCAGTACTTC | CASSLAQLAGGQETQYF
TRBJ2-7 | . | TRBV14 | few | TGTGCCAGCAGCCAAGAGTACTACTACGAGCAGTACTTC | CASSQEYYYEQYF
TRBJ2-1 | TRBD2 | TRBV29-1 | few | TGCAGCGTTGTATCAGCGGGGGGGCTAAATGAGCAGTTCTTC | CSVVSAGGLNEQFF
TRBJ1-3 | . | TRBV2 | few | TGTGCCAGCAGTGAAAACTCCGGTACCATATATTTT | CASSENSGTIYF
TRBJ1-5 | . | TRBV5-4 | . | TGTGCCAGCAGCTCCGGAAAAGACAATCAGCCCCAGCATTTT | CASSSGKDNQPQHF
TRBJ2-5 | . | TRBV12-3/TRBV12-4 | few | TGTGCCAGCAGTCCCGGAGTCGAGACCCAGTACTTC | CASSPGVETQYF
TRBJ2-1 | . | TRBV9 | few | TGTGCCAGCAGCGTAGCCCCGAGCTCCTACAATGAGCAGTTCTTC | CASSVAPSSYNEQFF
TRBJ2-4 | . | TRBV29-1 | . | TGCAGCGTCGCGACTAAAGGCCGGCTAAACATTCAGTACTTC | CSVATKGRLNIQYF
TRBJ1-1 | . | TRBV7-6 | many | TGTGCCAGCAGCTCCGGGTTTAGGGGCACTGAAGCTTTCTTT | CASSSGFRGTEAFF
TRBJ1-3 | TRBD1 | TRBV27 | many | TGTGCCAGCAGTTTTTCTTCCGGGACAGTAAGAAACACCATATATTTT | CASSFSSGTVRNTIYF
TRBJ2-7 | . | TRBV6-1 | . | TGTGCCGGCAGTGGCACCTACGGGTCCGAGCAGTACTTC | CAGSGTYGSEQYF
TRBJ2-7 | TRBD1 | TRBV6-5 | many | TGTGCCAGCAGTTCCGGGGGACAGGAATTCGCCGAGCAGTACTTC | CASSSGGQEFAEQYF
TRBJ2-6 | . | TRBV3-1 | few | TGTGCCAGCAGCCAAGAGGACAGCAACTCTGGGGCCAACGTCCTGACTTTC | CASSQEDSNSGANVLTF
TRBJ2-5 | TRBD2 | TRBV12-5 | . | TGTGCTAGTGGGGGACTAGCGGGTAAAGAGACCCAGTACTTC | CASGGLAGKETQYF
TRBJ2-1 | . | TRBV3-1 | . | TGTGCCAGCAGCCCTACACAGGGTTCATACAATGAGCAGTTCTTC | CASSPTQGSYNEQFF
TRBJ2-3 | TRBD2 | TRBV12-3/TRBV12-4 | . | TGTGCCAGCTCCTCGGGGGGGCCGGGCACAGATACGCAGTATTTT | CASSSGGPGTDTQYF
TRBJ2-7 | . | TRBV19 | many | TGTGCCAGTAGTACAGGGGGGAGCTCCTACGAGCAGTACTTC | CASSTGGSSYEQYF
TRBJ2-4 | . | TRBV12-3/TRBV12-4 | few | TGTGCCAGCAGTTTAGCGGGCGGGACCTACTTC | CASSLAGGTYF
TRBJ2-1 | TRBD2 | TRBV5-4 | few | TGTGCCACCGTGATGGGGGGAGGGGTGAATGAGCAGTTCTTC | CATVMGGGVNEQFF
TRBJ1-2 | . | TRBV29-1 | many | TGCAGCGTTGGGGATAACTATGGCTACACCTTC | CSVGDNYGYTF
TRBJ1-5 | . | TRBV12-3/TRBV12-4 | . | TGTGCCAGCAGTTCATTTGATCAGCCCCAGCATTTT | CASSSFDQPQHF
TRBJ1-1 | TRBD1 | TRBV30 | few | TGTGCCTGGAGGGGGTCCGGGACAGGTTCGACTGAAGCTTTCTTT | CAWRGSGTGSTEAFF
TRBJ2-4 | . | TRBV3-1 | once | TGTGCCAGCAGCCAACCGGGATCAGCCAAAAACATTCAGTACTTC | CASSQPGSAKNIQYF
TRBJ2-5 | TRBD2 | TRBV7-6 | few | TGTGCCAGCAGCCGCACTAGCGCCGTGGGTTGGACCCAGTACTTC | CASSRTSAVGWTQYF
TRBJ1-2 | . | TRBV29-1 | once | TGCAGCGTGGGGCGAGGATCGGATGGCTACACCTTC | CSVGRGSDGYTF
TRBJ2-5 | . | TRBV5-4 | few | TGTGCCAGCAGCTTGGGACTCGGACGACCCCGAGAGACCCAGTACTTC | CASSLGLGRPRETQYF
TRBJ2-2 | TRBD2 | TRBV7-3 | few | TGTGCCAGCAGCTTAAACGGACTAGCGGGAGCGGACACCGGGGAGCTGTTTTTT | CASSLNGLAGADTGELFF
TRBJ2-1 | . | TRBV7-9 | . | TGTGCCAGCAGCCCGCCCCGCAGACGGAGCTACAATGAGCAGTTCTTC | CASSPPRRRSYNEQFF
TRBJ1-2 | . | TRBV7-9 | few | TGTGCCAGCAGCCCAGACAGCTATGGCTACACCTTC | CASSPDSYGYTF
TRBJ1-1 | . | TRBV5-1 | few | TGCGCCAGCAGCTTGGTGGCGGTTCTAGGAGGGACTGAAGCTTTCTTT | CASSLVAVLGGTEAFF
TRBJ2-3 | . | TRBV18 | many | TGTGCCAGCTCACCCCCACTCGCCACAGATACGCAGTATTTT | CASSPPLATDTQYF